This T cell receptor (beta chain) was sequenced during a study of cytomegalovirus exposure and HLA in healthy donors. The PCR had 60 Vbeta and 13 Jbeta primers. Clones were sequenced by immunoSEQ multiplex PCR, and TCRdb holds only the in-frame ones, with some missing. The sample yields some 170,000 clones, roughly 8.7% seen once. V lost 5 bases to trimming and J lost 4 bases; unmatched junction nucleotides: 2. CDR1 and CDR2 (germline): SNHLY, FYNNEI. This CDR3 has 13 residues. The sequencing sample was made of PBMCs. This receptor was identified in a woman aged 25 to 45 in good health and CMV-seropositive. J is TRBJ1-5 and V is TRBV2, with 7 nucleotides matching TRBD1. CDR3 residues: CASSTGENQPQHF. CDR3 coding DNA: TGTGCCAGCAGTACAGGGGAGAATCAGCCCCAGCATTTT.